This TCR beta chain derives from a study of long-term antiretroviral therapy in people with HIV. The CDR3 length is 14 residues. Per germline, CDR1 SGDLS and CDR2 YYNGEE. Trimming removed 0 bases at V and 2 bases at J, with 8 bases between. Turning to this clone: Its antigen is undetermined.

Overall study results and limits: Pre-ART expanded clones dominated the repertoire at every time point. Diversity measured after ART increased yet remained under transplant donor controls. The study collected no data on ART adherence, viral resistance or therapy changes.

Survey-level immunoSEQ v3.0 assays were run. Sequencing aimed to cover roughly 40,000-50,000 T-cell genomes per sample. Here immunoSEQ multiplex PCR was the method, and the copy in TCRdb shows in-frame clones only, minus some. Among fewer than 8,500 clones listed, 81% were seen once. This TCR was recovered from a middle-aged man with HIV. The chain joins TRBV9 to TRBJ2-5; D may be TRBD2 (6 bases). The specimen comprised unsorted PBMCs, sampled around 2.7 years before starting antiretroviral therapy. The CDR3 is CASSVAAGQETQYF. The CDR3 DNA reads as TGTGCCAGCAGCGTAGCGGCGGGGCAAGAGACCCAGTACTTC.